Sequencing of this T cell receptor beta chain was carried out in a study of a mutant IDH1 vaccine in newly diagnosed glioma. For the study at large: Vaccine dosing followed radiotherapy by 4-6 weeks, or accompanied temozolomide cycles. It was radiotherapy, temozolomide, or both that patients received previously, with most receiving both.

This CDR3 region has 16 residues. The ends lost 2 bases at V and 8 bases at J; junction bases unmatched: 11. Germline V gene sequence: CDR1 LGHNA, CDR2 YSLEER. Stated time point: week 11, during vaccination. Every single dose of the vaccine, 300 ug of mutant IDH1 20-mer peptide, came with topical imiquimod. Worth noting for this clone: Its cognate antigen is unknown.

Produced via immunoSEQ multiplex PCR; TCRdb's table is partial and in-frame only. Among tens of thousands of clones listed, around 83% were seen once. This sample comprised PBMCs, obtained from a glioma patient whose treatment included an IDH1 peptide vaccine. This receptor was taken from a man in his forties with glioma. V is TRBV4-3 and J is TRBJ2-2; TRBD1 matches 7 bases. The CDR3 protein is CASSQPQGVGWGELFF. CDR3 nucleotide sequence: TGCGCCAGCAGCCAACCTCAGGGGGTTGGATGGGGGGAGCTGTTTTTT.